Following are 30 T cell receptor beta chains from one sample sequenced in a study of blood T cell repertoires in COVID-19. Assay: immunoSEQ multiplex PCR; the TCRdb copy retains only in-frame clones and omits some. The sample contains 150,000 to 200,000 clones, around nine tenths of which appear only once. Sequenced input: peripheral blood. These receptors came from a man aged 35 to 55 with acute or convalescent COVID-19.

The V and J genes are TRBV27 and TRBJ2-7, with 10 positions matching TRBD1. The CDR3 contains 15 residues. The V segment lost 6 bases and the J segment 0 bases; nucleotides outside the gene matches: 5. CDR1 is MNHEY, CDR2 SMNVEV, per germline (reference sequence). In DNA form, the CDR3 reads TGTGCCAGCAGGGAGGGACAGGGGATCTCCTACGAGCAGTACTTC. Translated, it gives CASREGQGISYEQYF.

This clone occurred once. The rearrangement links TRBV30 to TRBJ1-2; no definite D call. The germline gives CDR1 GTSNPN, CDR2 SVGIG (reference sequence). Trimming took 3 bases from V and 6 from J, leaving 17 bases between them. The CDR3 has 14 residues. CDR3 nucleotides: TGTGCCTGGAGACCCAAAAGCGGAACGGATGGCTACACCTTC. Its protein product is CAWRPKSGTDGYTF.

The rearrangement joins TRBV6-5 to TRBJ2-7; weak D call: TRBD1 (6 bases). In germline, CDR1 is MNHEY, CDR2 SVGAGI. The V end was cut by 7 bases, the J end by 3 bases, with 13 bases between. This CDR3 has 13 residues. The chain's CDR3 is CASNTRQDYEQYF. The DNA of the CDR3 is TGTGCCAGCAACACTAGACAGGACTACGAGCAGTACTTC.

The CDR3 protein is CASSQLAGFQETQYF. The CDR3 DNA sequence: TGTGCCAGTAGTCAACTAGCGGGGTTCCAAGAGACCCAGTACTTC. The V call is TRBV19, the J call TRBJ2-5, with 10 bases that match TRBD2. The CDR3 spans 15 residues. Germline lookup yields CDR1 LNHDA and CDR2 SQIVND (reference sequence). V was clipped by 5 bases and J by 1 base; unmatched bases: 4.

This clone has a single count. This rearrangement joins TRBV29-1 to TRBJ1-1; no firm D call. Trimming left V 5 bases short and J 3 bases short, with 25 bases between. CDR1 SQVTM and CDR2 ANQGSEA come from the germline V gene. CDR3 length equals 17 residues. For the CDR3, the DNA is TGCAGCGTTAAGGGTGGAGGGCGAGTCATCTTAGACACTGAAGCTTTCTTT. This codes for CSVKGGGRVILDTEAFF.

In its sample, this clone was seen a few times. At the DNA level, this CDR3 is encoded by other sequences in the same sample as well. The chain links TRBV20-1 to TRBJ1-5; D possibly corresponds to TRBD1 (5 bases). Trimming stripped 3 bases from V and 0 bases from J, with 9 bases between. The CDR3 is 14 residues long. Germline-derived CDR1 and CDR2 are DFQATT and SNEGSKA (reference sequence). The chain's CDR3 is CSASSGYSNQPQHF. In nucleotides, the CDR3 is TGCAGTGCTAGTTCAGGGTATAGCAATCAGCCCCAGCATTTT.

This chain joins TRBV5-1 and TRBJ2-6; possible D gene TRBD1, 5 bases. The V gene lost 3 bases and the J gene lost 1 base, with 20 bases spanning the gap. The length of the CDR3 is 19 residues. CDR1 and CDR2 (germline): SGHRS, YFSETQ. In DNA, the CDR3 is TGCGCCAGCAGCTCATCGACAGTCAAGCATCCTTCTGGGGCCAACGTCCTGACTTTC. Residues: CASSSSTVKHPSGANVLTF.

The rearrangement links TRBV27 to TRBJ2-7; 14 nucleotides line up with TRBD2. In germline, CDR1 is MNHEY, CDR2 SMNVEV (reference sequence). CDR3 size: 17 residues. V shed 5 bases and J 2 bases; nucleotides not matched to a gene: 8. The CDR3 nucleotides read TGTGCCAGCAGTGCCGGACTAGCGGGGGGCCGAACCTACGAGCAGTACTTC. The encoded protein is CASSAGLAGGRTYEQYF.

V is TRBV28 and J is TRBJ2-7, with TRBD2 identical over 9 bases. CDR1 and CDR2 (germline): MDHEN, SYDVKM. The V gene end was trimmed by 4 bases and the J gene end by 6 bases; junction bases not matched to a gene: 10. This CDR3 is built from 15 residues. The CDR3 is CASSSQGGGAFEQYF. The DNA of the CDR3 is TGTGCCAGCAGTTCCCAGGGCGGGGGGGCCTTCGAGCAGTACTTC. Filled out from reference TRBV28 and TRBJ2-7, the complete variable domain reads DVKVTQSSRYLVKRTGEKVFLECVQDMDHENMFWYRQDPGLGLRLIYFSYDVKMKEKGDIPEGYSVSREKKERFSLILESASTNQTSMYLCASSSQGGGAFEQYFGPGTRLTVT.

The V and J genes are TRBV11-2 and TRBJ2-3, with D perhaps matching TRBD1 (5 bases). In germline, CDR1 is SGHAT, CDR2 FQNNGV. The CDR3 runs to 17 residues. Trimming took 2 bases from V and 1 from J, leaving 16 bases between them. In DNA form, the CDR3 reads TGTGCCAGCAGCTTACCAAGACAGATAACGGGCACAGATACGCAGTATTTT. Translated: CASSLPRQITGTDTQYF.

The rearrangement links TRBV6-2 or TRBV6-3 to TRBJ1-1; D is possibly TRBD1 (6 bases). Germline CDR1 MNHEY, CDR2 SVGEGT. Trimming shortened V by 0 bases and J by 7 bases, and 12 bases separated the two germline ends. This CDR3 spans 14 amino acids. CDR3 loop: CASSYSTDRLEAFF. The CDR3 coding sequence is TGTGCCAGCAGTTACTCTACGGACAGACTTGAAGCTTTCTTT.

The chain joins TRBV4-3 to TRBJ1-3, with D hard to call. The V end was cut by 0 bases, the J end by 2 bases, with 14 bases between. CDR3 length: 17 amino acids. The V gene's germline CDR1 is LGHNA and CDR2 YSLEER. CDR3 sequence reads: CASSQDLGGSAGNTIYF. CDR3 in DNA: TGCGCCAGCAGCCAAGATTTAGGAGGGAGCGCTGGAAACACCATATATTTT.

The rearrangement links TRBV5-1 to TRBJ2-2; 7 nucleotides line up with TRBD2. The germline V gene encodes CDR1 SGHRS and CDR2 YFSETQ. The CDR3 totals 13 residues. Germline trimming cut 1 base from V and 6 bases from J; bases unmatched to any gene: 0. CDR3 in amino acids: CASSLTSAGELFF. The CDR3 DNA sequence: TGCGCCAGCAGCTTGACTAGCGCCGGGGAGCTGTTTTTT.

The chain recombines TRBV19 with TRBJ1-1; possible D gene TRBD1, 5 bases. The CDR3 loop spans 17 amino acids. The germline CDR1 and CDR2 sequences are LNHDA and SQIVND (reference sequence). Trimming left V 4 bases short and J 1 base short, with 19 bases between. The chain's CDR3 is CASSTISAGQGNTEAFF. The CDR3 DNA follows: TGTGCCAGTAGTACGATCTCCGCCGGGCAGGGGAACACTGAAGCTTTCTTT.

The chain uses TRBV5-1 and TRBJ1-4; D not certain. The length of the CDR3 is 14 residues. Germline V CDR1 and CDR2: SGHRS, YFSETQ. The germline V and J ends were trimmed by 0 bases and 8 bases, with 11 bases remaining between them. The DNA for the CDR3 is TGCGCCAGCAGCTTGGCCAAGGGAGGCGAAAAACTGTTTTTT. Translated: CASSLAKGGEKLFF.

The V and J genes are TRBV20-1 and TRBJ1-2; D uncertain. The CDR3 runs to 13 residues. Germline V gives CDR1 DFQATT, CDR2 SNEGSKA (reference sequence). The ends were cut back, 3 bases at V and 4 bases at J, with 12 bases in the middle. CDR3 DNA sequence: TGCAGTGCTAGTGTAGGCAGGTCCTATGGCTACACCTTC. Protein sequence: CSASVGRSYGYTF.

The chain has TRBV11-3 and TRBJ2-3; TRBD1 aligns across 7 bases. This CDR3 contains 16 residues. V dropped 1 base and J dropped 4; count of bases not matched to a gene: 8. Germline V gene lookup returns CDR1 SGHNT and CDR2 YENEEA. CDR3 nucleotide sequence: TGTGCCAGCAGCTTAGGAAAAGGGGGCTTCTCAGATACGCAGTATTTT. Translating it yields CASSLGKGGFSDTQYF.

This clone was seen once. This sequence joins TRBV27 and TRBJ1-1; 10 bases line up with TRBD1. Per germline, CDR1 MNHEY and CDR2 SMNVEV (reference sequence). This CDR3 contains 14 residues. J was trimmed by 4 bases and V by 3 bases; bases with no gene match: 2. The CDR3 sequence is CASSFRDRGTEAFF. The CDR3 coding sequence is TGTGCCAGCAGTTTCCGGGACAGGGGCACTGAAGCTTTCTTT.

DNA for the CDR3: TGTGCCAGCAGCAGAGGGGACAGGATCGGGTTTGAGACCCAGTACTTC. Amino acids: CASSRGDRIGFETQYF. The genes are TRBV7-6 and TRBJ2-5, with 8 bases lining up with TRBD1. CDR3 size: 16 residues. Germline trimming cut 5 bases from V and 5 bases from J; bases unmatched to any gene: 13. Germline CDR1 reads SGHVS; CDR2 reads FNYEAQ. The whole variable domain, remainder taken from reference TRBV7-6 and TRBJ2-5, is GAGVSQSPRYKVTKRGQDVALRCDPISGHVSLYWYRQALGQGPEFLTYFNYEAQQDKSGLPNDRFSAERPEGSISTLTIQRTEQRDSAMYRCASSRGDRIGFETQYFGPGTRLLVL.

The chain recombines TRBV5-4 with TRBJ1-1, with D hard to call. V was shortened by 1 base and J by 8 bases, with 15 bases between the two germline ends. The CDR3 sequence is 14 residues long. Germline CDR1 SGHNT, CDR2 YYREEE (reference sequence). The CDR3 reads CASSLLQPAGEAFF. In DNA, the CDR3 is TGTGCCAGCAGCTTGTTACAGCCCGCGGGGGAAGCTTTCTTT. Full variable domain (outside the CDR3, taken from reference TRBV5-4 and TRBJ1-1): ETGVTQSPTHLIKTRGQQVTLRCSSQSGHNTVSWYQQALGQGPQFIFQYYREEENGRGNFPPRFSGLQFPNYSSELNVNALELDDSALYLCASSLLQPAGEAFFGQGTRLTVV.

The chain joins TRBV19 to TRBJ2-7, with 8 bases matching TRBD1. The CDR3 totals 15 residues. CDR1 is LNHDA and CDR2 is SQIVND in the germline V gene (reference sequence). V lost 3 bases, J lost 2 bases, and 6 bases stayed unmatched. CDR3: CASSMFGTGPYEQYF. The CDR3 nucleotides are TGTGCCAGTAGTATGTTCGGGACAGGCCCCTACGAGCAGTACTTC.

This clone has just one count. This chain links TRBV5-1 with TRBJ2-1; 9 nucleotides agree with TRBD2. The V gene's germline CDR1 is SGHRS and CDR2 YFSETQ. V gave up 5 bases and J gave up 2 bases; unmatched junction bases: 8. The CDR3 runs 16 residues. CDR3 residues: CASSPAGGNAYNEQFF. In DNA form, the CDR3 reads TGCGCCAGCAGTCCAGCGGGGGGTAATGCCTACAATGAGCAGTTCTTC.

This chain uses TRBV10-1 with TRBJ2-1; the match to TRBD2 covers 10 bases. The CDR3 spans 16 residues. Trimming cost V 3 bases and J 6 bases; bases outside gene matches: 8. CDR1 is WNHNN, CDR2 SYGVQD, per germline (reference sequence). The CDR3 is CASSDPSGGSLNEQFF. The CDR3 coding sequence is TGCGCCAGCAGTGACCCTAGCGGGGGCTCCCTCAATGAGCAGTTCTTC.

The gene calls are TRBV7-9 and TRBJ1-2, with TRBD1 matching 8 bases. This CDR3 contains 13 residues. The V gene's germline CDR1 is SEHNR and CDR2 FQNEAQ (reference sequence). V dropped 4 bases and J dropped 6; count of bases not matched to a gene: 4. The CDR3 DNA is TGTGCCAGCAGCTCGGACAGGGCGGATGGCTACACCTTC. Translation gives CASSSDRADGYTF.

This chain uses TRBV19 with TRBJ2-1; D perhaps matches TRBD2 (7 bases). Between the trimmed V and J ends, which lost 3 bases and 10 bases, there was a span of 10 bases. CDR1 is LNHDA and CDR2 is SQIVND in the germline V gene (reference sequence). CDR3 length equals 12 residues. The CDR3 nucleotides are TGTGCCAGTAGTATCTGGGGGGGCGAGCAGTTCTTC. It codes for CASSIWGGEQFF.

The gene calls are TRBV13 and TRBJ2-2; 8 bases line up with TRBD1. J was trimmed by 3 bases and V by 4 bases; bases with no gene match: 7. The germline V gene encodes CDR1 PRHDT and CDR2 FYEKMQ (reference sequence). The CDR3 consists of 16 residues. The CDR3, as DNA: TGTGCCAGCAGCTACAGGACAGGGACGCACACCGGGGAGCTGTTTTTT. Residues: CASSYRTGTHTGELFF.

This chain joins TRBV5-1 and TRBJ2-5; D unclear. This CDR3 spans 11 amino acids. Trimming removed 5 bases from V and 2 bases from J, with 4 bases in between. Germline V gene sequence: CDR1 SGHRS, CDR2 YFSETQ. This CDR3 reads CASSKQETQYF. In DNA form, the CDR3 reads TGCGCCAGCAGTAAACAAGAGACCCAGTACTTC.

The CDR3 bases are TGCGCCAGCAGCTACAACAGCCCAACTAATGAAAAACTGTTTTTT. Translating it yields CASSYNSPTNEKLFF. The J gene is TRBJ1-4, the V gene TRBV5-1; D call uncertain. The germline gives CDR1 SGHRS, CDR2 YFSETQ. Trimming removed 3 bases at V and 0 bases at J, with 9 bases between. This CDR3 spans 15 amino acids.

The V call is TRBV4-1, the J call TRBJ2-1, with TRBD2 as a possible D gene (6 bases). Germline CDR1 and CDR2: MGHRA and YSYEKL. Trimming pared 3 bases from V and 7 bases from J, leaving 19 bases between. The CDR3 runs to 16 residues. CDR3 coding DNA: TGCGCCAGCAGCCACCCTCTAGCGATAGTTGTAAATGAGCAGTTCTTC. It specifies CASSHPLAIVVNEQFF.

This sequence joins TRBV6-5 and TRBJ1-4; perhaps TRBD1 as D (5 bases). V lost 7 bases and J lost 6, with 12 bases in between. CDR3 size: 13 residues. Germline CDR1 MNHEY, CDR2 SVGAGI. This CDR3 reads CASNRGLYEKLFF. Written as DNA, the CDR3 is TGTGCCAGCAATAGGGGATTATATGAAAAACTGTTTTTT.